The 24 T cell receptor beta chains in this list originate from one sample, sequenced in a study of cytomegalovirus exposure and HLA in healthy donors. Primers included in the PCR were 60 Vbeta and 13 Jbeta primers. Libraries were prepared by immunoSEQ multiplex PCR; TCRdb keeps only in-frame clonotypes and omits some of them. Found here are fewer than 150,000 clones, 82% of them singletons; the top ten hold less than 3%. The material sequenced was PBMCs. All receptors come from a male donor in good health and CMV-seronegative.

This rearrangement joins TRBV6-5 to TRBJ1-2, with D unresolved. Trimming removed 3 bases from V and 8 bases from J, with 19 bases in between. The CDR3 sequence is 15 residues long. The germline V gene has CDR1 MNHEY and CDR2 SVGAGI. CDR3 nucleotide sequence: TGTGCCAGCAGTTATGGGAGCCTAGAGGTGAGAGGCTACACCTTC. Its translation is CASSYGSLEVRGYTF.

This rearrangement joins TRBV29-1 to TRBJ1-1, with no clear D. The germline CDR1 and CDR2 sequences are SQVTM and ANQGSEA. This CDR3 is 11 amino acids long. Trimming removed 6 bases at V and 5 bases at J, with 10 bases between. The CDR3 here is CSVGPGTEAFF. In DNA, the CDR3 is TGCAGCGTGGGCCCGGGAACTGAAGCTTTCTTT. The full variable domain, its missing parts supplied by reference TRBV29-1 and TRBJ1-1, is SAVISQKPSRDICQRGTSLTIQCQVDSQVTMMFWYRQQPGQSLTLIATANQGSEATYESGFVIDKFPISRPNLTFSTLTVSNMSPEDSSIYLCSVGPGTEAFFGQGTRLTVV.

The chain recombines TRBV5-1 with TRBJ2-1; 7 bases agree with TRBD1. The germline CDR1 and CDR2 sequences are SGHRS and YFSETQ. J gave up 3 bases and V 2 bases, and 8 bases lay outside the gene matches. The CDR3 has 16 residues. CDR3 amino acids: CASSLLQGSDYNEQFF. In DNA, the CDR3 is TGCGCCAGCAGCTTACTACAGGGGTCGGACTACAATGAGCAGTTCTTC.

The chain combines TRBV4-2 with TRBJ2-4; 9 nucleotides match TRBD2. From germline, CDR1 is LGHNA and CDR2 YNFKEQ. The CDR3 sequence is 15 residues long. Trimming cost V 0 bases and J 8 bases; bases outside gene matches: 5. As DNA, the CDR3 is TGTGCCAGCAGCCAAGATGTAGCGGGAGCCGACATTCAGTACTTC. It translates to CASSQDVAGADIQYF.

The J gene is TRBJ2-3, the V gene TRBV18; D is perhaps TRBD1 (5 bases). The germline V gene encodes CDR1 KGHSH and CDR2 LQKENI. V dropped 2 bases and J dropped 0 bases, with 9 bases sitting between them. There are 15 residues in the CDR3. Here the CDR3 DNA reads TGTGCCAGCTCACCAGACAGTAGTAGCACAGATACGCAGTATTTT. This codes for CASSPDSSSTDTQYF. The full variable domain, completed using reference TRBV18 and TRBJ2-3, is NAGVMQNPRHLVRRRGQEARLRCSPMKGHSHVYWYRQLPEEGLKFMVYLQKENIIDESGMPKERFSAEFPKEGPSILRIQQVVRGDSAAYFCASSPDSSSTDTQYFGPGTRLTVL.

The CDR3 nucleotides read TGCAGCGCTCGTCAGGGAGGGGATTCACCCCTCCACTTT. Translated: CSARQGGDSPLHF. The chain recombines TRBV29-1 with TRBJ1-6; possibly TRBD1 for D (5 bases). V lost 7 bases, J lost 8 bases, and 15 bases lay in between. CDR3 length: 13 residues. Germline values: CDR1 SQVTM, CDR2 ANQGSEA.

DNA of the CDR3: TGTGCCTGGAGTGCAATCCTGGGTATTGGGCAGGGCTACGAGCAGTACTTC. It encodes CAWSAILGIGQGYEQYF. The V gene is TRBV30, the J gene TRBJ2-5, with a possible D match to TRBD1 (5 bases). The closer fit of TRBJ2-7 to the DNA end suggests the J call may be wrong. Germline CDR1 GTSNPN, CDR2 SVGIG (reference sequence). The CDR3 loop spans 17 amino acids.

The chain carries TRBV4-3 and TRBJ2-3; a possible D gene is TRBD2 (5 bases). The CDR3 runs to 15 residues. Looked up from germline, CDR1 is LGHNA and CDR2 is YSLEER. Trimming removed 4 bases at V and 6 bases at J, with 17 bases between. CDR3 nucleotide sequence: TGCGCCAGCAGCCCCCGCCTCCTAGCTTCCGATACGCAGTATTTT. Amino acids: CASSPRLLASDTQYF.

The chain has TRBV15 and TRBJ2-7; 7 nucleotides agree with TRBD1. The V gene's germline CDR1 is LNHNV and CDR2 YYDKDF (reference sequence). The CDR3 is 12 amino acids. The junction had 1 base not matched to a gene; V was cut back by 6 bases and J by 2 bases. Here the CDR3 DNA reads TGTGCCACCAGGGGGACAGCCTACGAGCAGTACTTC. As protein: CATRGTAYEQYF.

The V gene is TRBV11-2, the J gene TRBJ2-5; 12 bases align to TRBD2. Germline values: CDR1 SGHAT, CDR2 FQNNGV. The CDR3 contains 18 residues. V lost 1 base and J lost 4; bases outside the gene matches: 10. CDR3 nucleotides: TGTGCCAGCAGCTTAGTTCTCCGACTAGCGGGAGCGGGAGAGACCCAGTACTTC. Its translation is CASSLVLRLAGAGETQYF.

The CDR3: CASSQDSLTGYGYTF. CDR3 nucleotides: TGTGCCAGCTCACAGGACAGTCTAACGGGATATGGCTACACCTTC. The rearrangement joins TRBV18 to TRBJ1-2, with a weak D call TRBD1 (6 bases). The CDR3 has 15 residues. The germline V gene encodes CDR1 KGHSH and CDR2 LQKENI. The germline V and J ends were trimmed by 4 bases and 5 bases, with 17 bases remaining between them.

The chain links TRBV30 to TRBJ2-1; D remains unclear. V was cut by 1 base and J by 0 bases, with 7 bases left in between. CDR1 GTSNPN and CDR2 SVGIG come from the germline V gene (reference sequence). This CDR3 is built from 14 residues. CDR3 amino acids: CAWSAGSSYNEQFF. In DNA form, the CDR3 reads TGTGCCTGGAGTGCAGGTAGCTCCTACAATGAGCAGTTCTTC.

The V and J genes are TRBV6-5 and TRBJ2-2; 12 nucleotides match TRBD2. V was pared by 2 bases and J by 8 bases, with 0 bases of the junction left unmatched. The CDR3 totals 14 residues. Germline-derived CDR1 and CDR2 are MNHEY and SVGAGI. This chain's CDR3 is CASSYGLAGGELFF. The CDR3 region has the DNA TGTGCCAGCAGTTACGGACTAGCGGGGGGGGAGCTGTTTTTT.

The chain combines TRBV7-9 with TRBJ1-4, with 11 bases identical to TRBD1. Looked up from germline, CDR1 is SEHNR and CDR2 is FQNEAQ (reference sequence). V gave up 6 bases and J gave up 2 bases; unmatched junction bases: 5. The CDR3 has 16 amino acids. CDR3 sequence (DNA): TGTGCCAGCAGGAGGACAGGGGGCGCGACTAATGAAAAACTGTTTTTT. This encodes CASRRTGGATNEKLFF.

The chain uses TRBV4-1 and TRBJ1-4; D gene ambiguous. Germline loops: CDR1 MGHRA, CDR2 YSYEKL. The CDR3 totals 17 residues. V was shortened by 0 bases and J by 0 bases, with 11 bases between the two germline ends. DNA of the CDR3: TGCGCCAGCAGCCAAGAGGCGGCAATAACAACTAATGAAAAACTGTTTTTT. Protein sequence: CASSQEAAITTNEKLFF.

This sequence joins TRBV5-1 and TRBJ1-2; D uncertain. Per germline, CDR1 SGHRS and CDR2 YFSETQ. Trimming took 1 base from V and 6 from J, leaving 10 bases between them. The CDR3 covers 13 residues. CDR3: CASSLRTSDGYTF. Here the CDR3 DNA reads TGCGCCAGCAGCTTGAGAACATCAGATGGCTACACCTTC.

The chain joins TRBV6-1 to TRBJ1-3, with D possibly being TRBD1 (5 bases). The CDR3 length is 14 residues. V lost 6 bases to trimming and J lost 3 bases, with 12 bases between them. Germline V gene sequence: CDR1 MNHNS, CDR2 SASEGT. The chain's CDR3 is CASRGGGVGNTIYF. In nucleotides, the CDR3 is TGTGCCAGCAGAGGAGGAGGGGTTGGAAACACCATATATTTT.

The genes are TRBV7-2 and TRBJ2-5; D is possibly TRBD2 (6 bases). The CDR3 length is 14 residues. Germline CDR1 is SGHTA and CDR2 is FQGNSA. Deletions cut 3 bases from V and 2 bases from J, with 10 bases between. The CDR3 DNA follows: TGTGCCAGCAGCTTCCAACGGGAGCAAGAGACCCAGTACTTC. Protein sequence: CASSFQREQETQYF.

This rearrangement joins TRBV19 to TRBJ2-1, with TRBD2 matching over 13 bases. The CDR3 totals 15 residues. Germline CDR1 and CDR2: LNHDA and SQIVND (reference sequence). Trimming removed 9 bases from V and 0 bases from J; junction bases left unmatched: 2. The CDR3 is CASRTSGSSYNEQFF. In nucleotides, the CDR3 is TGTGCCAGCCGGACTAGCGGGAGCTCCTACAATGAGCAGTTCTTC.

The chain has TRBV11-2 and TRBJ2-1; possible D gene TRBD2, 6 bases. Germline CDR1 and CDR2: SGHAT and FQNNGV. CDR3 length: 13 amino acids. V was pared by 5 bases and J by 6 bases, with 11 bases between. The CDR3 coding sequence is TGTGCCAGCAGCGGGATGGGGGGCAATGAGCAGTTCTTC. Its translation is CASSGMGGNEQFF.

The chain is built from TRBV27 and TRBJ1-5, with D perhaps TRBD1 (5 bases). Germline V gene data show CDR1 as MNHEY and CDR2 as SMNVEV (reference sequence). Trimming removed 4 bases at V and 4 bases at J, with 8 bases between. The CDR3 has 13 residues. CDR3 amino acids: CASSYGGNQPQHF. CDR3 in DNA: TGTGCCAGCAGTTATGGGGGGAATCAGCCCCAGCATTTT.

The CDR3 DNA reads TGCGCCAGCAGAGGCCGACAGGGGGCTCATGAAAAACTGTTTTTT. Its protein product is CASRGRQGAHEKLFF. The chain links TRBV10-1 to TRBJ1-4; 10 bases line up with TRBD1. The trim removed 6 bases at V and 6 bases at J, leaving 7 bases unmatched. The CDR3 runs 15 residues. Per the germline V gene, CDR1 is WNHNN and CDR2 is SYGVQD (reference sequence).

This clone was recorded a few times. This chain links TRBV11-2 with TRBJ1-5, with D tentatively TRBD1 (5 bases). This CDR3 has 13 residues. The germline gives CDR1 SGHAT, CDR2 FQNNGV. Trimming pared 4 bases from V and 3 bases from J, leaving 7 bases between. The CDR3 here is CASSSRANQPQHF. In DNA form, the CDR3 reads TGTGCCAGCAGCTCCAGGGCCAATCAGCCCCAGCATTTT.

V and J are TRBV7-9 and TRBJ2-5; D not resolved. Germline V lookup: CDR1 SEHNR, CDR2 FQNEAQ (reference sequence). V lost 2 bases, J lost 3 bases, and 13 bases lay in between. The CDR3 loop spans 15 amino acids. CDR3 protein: CASSLLERVEETQYF. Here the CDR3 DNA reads TGTGCCAGCAGCTTACTGGAGCGCGTCGAAGAGACCCAGTACTTC.